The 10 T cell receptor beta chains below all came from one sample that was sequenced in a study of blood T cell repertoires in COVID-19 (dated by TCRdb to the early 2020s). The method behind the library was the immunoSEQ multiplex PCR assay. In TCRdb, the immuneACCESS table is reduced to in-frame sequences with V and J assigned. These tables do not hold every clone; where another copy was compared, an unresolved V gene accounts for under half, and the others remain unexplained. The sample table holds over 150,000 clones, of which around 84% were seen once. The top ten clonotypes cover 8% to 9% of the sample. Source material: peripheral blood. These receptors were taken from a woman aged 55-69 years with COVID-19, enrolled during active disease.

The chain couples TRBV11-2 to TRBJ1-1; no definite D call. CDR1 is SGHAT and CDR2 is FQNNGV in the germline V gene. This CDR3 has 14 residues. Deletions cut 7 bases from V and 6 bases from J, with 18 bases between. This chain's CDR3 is CASITWSGRPEAFF. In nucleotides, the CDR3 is TGTGCCAGCATCACCTGGTCGGGGAGGCCTGAAGCTTTCTTT. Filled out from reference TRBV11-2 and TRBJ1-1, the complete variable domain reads EAGVAQSPRYKIIEKRQSVAFWCNPISGHATLYWYQQILGQGPKLLIQFQNNGVVDDSQLPKDRFSAERLKGVDSTLKIQPAKLEDSAVYLCASITWSGRPEAFFGQGTRLTVV.

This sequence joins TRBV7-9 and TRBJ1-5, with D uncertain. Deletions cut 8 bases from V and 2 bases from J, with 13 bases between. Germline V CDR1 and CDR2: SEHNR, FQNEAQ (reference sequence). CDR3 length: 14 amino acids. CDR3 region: CASQGLGGNQPQHF. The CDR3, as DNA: TGTGCCAGCCAAGGACTGGGAGGCAATCAGCCCCAGCATTTT.

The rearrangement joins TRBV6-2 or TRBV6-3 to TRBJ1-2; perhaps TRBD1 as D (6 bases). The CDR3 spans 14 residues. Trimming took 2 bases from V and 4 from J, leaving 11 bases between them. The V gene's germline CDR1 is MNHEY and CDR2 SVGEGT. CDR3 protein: CASSYPGTPYGYTF. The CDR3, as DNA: TGTGCCAGCAGTTACCCCGGGACACCCTATGGCTACACCTTC.

The CDR3: CASSLRGGSSGELFF. As DNA, the CDR3 is TGTGCCAGCAGCTTACGAGGGGGTTCATCCGGGGAGCTGTTTTTT. The V call is TRBV7-3, the J call TRBJ2-2, with D perhaps TRBD1 (6 bases). V lost 2 bases and J 6 bases, leaving 13 bases between the germline ends. Germline values: CDR1 SGHTA, CDR2 FQGTGA. This CDR3 spans 15 amino acids. Together with reference TRBV7-3 and TRBJ2-2, the CDR3 gives the full variable domain: GAGVSQTPSNKVTEKGKYVELRCDPISGHTALYWYRQSLGQGPEFLIYFQGTGAADDSGLPNDRFFAVRPEGSVSTLKIQRTERGDSAVYLCASSLRGGSSGELFFGEGSRLTVL.

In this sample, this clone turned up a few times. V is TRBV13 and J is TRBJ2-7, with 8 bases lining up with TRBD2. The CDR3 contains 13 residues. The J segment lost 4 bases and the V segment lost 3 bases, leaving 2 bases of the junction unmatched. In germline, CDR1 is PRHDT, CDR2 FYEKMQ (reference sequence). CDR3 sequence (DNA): TGTGCCAGCAGCTTCCCGGGGGGGTACGAGCAGTACTTC. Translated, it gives CASSFPGGYEQYF.

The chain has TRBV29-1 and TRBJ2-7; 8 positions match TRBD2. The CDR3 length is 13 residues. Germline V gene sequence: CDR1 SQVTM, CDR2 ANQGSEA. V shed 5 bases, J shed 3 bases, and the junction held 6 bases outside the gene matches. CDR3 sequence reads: CSVNRGTSYEQYF. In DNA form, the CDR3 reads TGCAGCGTTAACCGAGGGACTAGCTACGAGCAGTACTTC.

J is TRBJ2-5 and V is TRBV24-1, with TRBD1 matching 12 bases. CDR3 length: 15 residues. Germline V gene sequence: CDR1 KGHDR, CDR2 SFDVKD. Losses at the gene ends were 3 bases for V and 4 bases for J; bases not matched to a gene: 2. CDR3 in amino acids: CATSDRDRGPETQYF. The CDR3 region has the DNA TGTGCCACCAGTGATAGGGACAGGGGGCCAGAGACCCAGTACTTC.

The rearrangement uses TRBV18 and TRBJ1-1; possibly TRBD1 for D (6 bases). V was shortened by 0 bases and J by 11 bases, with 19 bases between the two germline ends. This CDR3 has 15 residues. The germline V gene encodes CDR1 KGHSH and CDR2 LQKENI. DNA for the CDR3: TGTGCCAGCTCACCACCGACGGGGGGCTCCCGGGGTGCTTTCTTT. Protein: CASSPPTGGSRGAFF.

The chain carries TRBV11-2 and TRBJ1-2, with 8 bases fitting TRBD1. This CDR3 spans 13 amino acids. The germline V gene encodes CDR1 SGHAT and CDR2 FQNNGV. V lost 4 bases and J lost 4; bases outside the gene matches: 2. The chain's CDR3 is CASSSDRVYGYTF. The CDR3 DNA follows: TGTGCCAGCAGCTCGGACAGGGTCTATGGCTACACCTTC.

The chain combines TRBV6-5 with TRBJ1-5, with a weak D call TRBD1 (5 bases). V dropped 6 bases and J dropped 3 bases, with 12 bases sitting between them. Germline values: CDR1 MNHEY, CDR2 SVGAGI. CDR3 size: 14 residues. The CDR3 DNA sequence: TGTGCCAGCAGGCCGGGGGGAAACAATCAGCCCCAGCATTTT. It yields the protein CASRPGGNNQPQHF.